The entry that follows covers one T cell receptor (beta chain) sequence. No antigen is known for it. This entry comes from a study of T cell repertoires in cytomegalovirus infection. At the level of the study: Public TCR beta signatures were indicative of both CMV infection and a matching HLA type. Whole-study findings and limits: HLA-C-restricted, CMV-specific TCR beta clonotypes were dominant ex vivo. Adding up the frequency of public TCR beta families identified people who carried CMV plus the relevant HLA.

MiXCR was run by TCRdb on the reads, yielding one entry per CDR3 protein. The sample holds approximately 470,000 distinct CDR3 sequences; about 39% are singletons and the top ten take approximately 40%. Germline loops: CDR1 SGHTA, CDR2 FQGNSA. The CDR3 length is 15 residues. Trimming cost V 3 bases and J 5 bases, with 15 bases left between them. Source: cultured PBMCs, taken from culture after CMV antigen stimulation. The TCR sequence derives from a human donor in good health (CMV status not recorded). Some clones in this sample may be carry-over from other donors' samples. The chain uses TRBV7-2 and TRBJ2-3, with D perhaps matching TRBD1 (7 bases). The CDR3 here is CASSFSRGAVDTQYF. In DNA form, the CDR3 reads TGTGCCAGCAGCTTCTCCAGGGGGGCCGTAGATACGCAGTATTTT.